This entry lists 5 T cell receptor beta chains sequenced from one sample in a study of blood T cell repertoires in COVID-19. The repertoire was sequenced with immunoSEQ multiplex PCR; TCRdb's copy has only in-frame clones and lacks some. The sample consists of roughly 230,000 clones, about 80% of them appearing once. The sample was PBMCs or T cells enriched from blood (not recorded which). These receptors all come from a man between 50 and 59 years old who had recovered from COVID-19.

This chain links TRBV13 with TRBJ2-7; 7 bases line up with TRBD1. Trimming removed 1 base from V and 0 bases from J; junction bases left unmatched: 3. In germline, CDR1 is PRHDT, CDR2 FYEKMQ (reference sequence). CDR3 length: 15 residues. The CDR3 sequence is CASSLEGAISYEQYF. CDR3 coding DNA: TGTGCCAGCAGCTTAGAGGGGGCCATCTCCTACGAGCAGTACTTC.

J is TRBJ2-5 and V is TRBV6-5, with 11 bases matching TRBD2. CDR1 is MNHEY, CDR2 SVGAGI, per germline. The ends lost 6 bases at V and 2 bases at J; junction bases unmatched: 5. The CDR3 sequence is 15 residues long. DNA of the CDR3: TGTGCCAGCAGGAGGGGACTAGCGGTACAAGAGACCCAGTACTTC. Its translation: CASRRGLAVQETQYF.

The chain links TRBV7-8 to TRBJ2-7; 7 bases match TRBD1. The V gene's germline CDR1 is SGHVS and CDR2 FQNEAQ. J was trimmed by 6 bases and V by 2 bases; bases with no gene match: 10. The CDR3 is 15 residues long. CDR3 sequence (DNA): TGTGCCAGCAGCTTACCCGGACAGGTACTTCTCGAGCAGTACTTC. Amino acids: CASSLPGQVLLEQYF.

The genes are TRBV7-2 and TRBJ2-7; 7 bases match TRBD2. Germline lookup yields CDR1 SGHTA and CDR2 FQGNSA. The CDR3 contains 13 residues. The ends lost 7 bases at V and 6 bases at J; junction bases unmatched: 9. The CDR3 coding sequence is TGTGCCAGCACCCCTCGGCGGGAGAGCGAGCAGTACTTC. It codes for CASTPRRESEQYF.

This chain links TRBV7-3 with TRBJ1-3; TRBD1 aligns across 7 bases. Germline V CDR1 and CDR2: SGHTA, FQGTGA. CDR3 length: 14 amino acids. The J segment lost 2 bases and the V segment lost 5 bases, leaving 3 bases of the junction unmatched. The CDR3 spells CASSPDRAGNTIYF. The CDR3 DNA follows: TGTGCCAGCAGCCCTGACAGGGCTGGAAACACCATATATTTT. The full variable domain, in which reference TRBV7-3 and TRBJ1-3 provide the parts outside the CDR3, is GAGVSQTPSNKVTEKGKYVELRCDPISGHTALYWYRQSLGQGPEFLIYFQGTGAADDSGLPNDRFFAVRPEGSVSTLKIQRTERGDSAVYLCASSPDRAGNTIYFGEGSWLTVV.